This T cell receptor (beta chain) stems from a study of blood T cells in healthy people across ages. Germline V gene lookup returns CDR1 DFQATT and CDR2 SNEGSKA (reference sequence). The CDR3 consists of 15 residues. The use of a sample-barcoded 5' primer and a J-beta primer mix characterized a second PCR of about 6 to 12 cycles. MiXCR, run by TCRdb on the 5' RACE reads, gives a single entry per CDR3 protein. The repertoire holds over 600,000 distinct CDR3 sequences, around 21% seen once, with 3.6% in the top ten. Donors were systemically healthy Caucasian individuals from Russia aged 6 to 90 years. Isolation per sample recovered at least 6 million PBMCs.

This receptor was obtained from a man in his 70s in good health. The sequencing input was blood. This chain joins TRBV20-1 and TRBJ2-5; 8 bases are shared with TRBD2. The J call may be wrong; the DNA end is better matched by TRBJ2-7. CDR3 nucleotides: TGCAGTGCTAGACATCCTATAGCGGGAAACTACGAGCAGTACTTC. Protein product: CSARHPIAGNYEQYF.